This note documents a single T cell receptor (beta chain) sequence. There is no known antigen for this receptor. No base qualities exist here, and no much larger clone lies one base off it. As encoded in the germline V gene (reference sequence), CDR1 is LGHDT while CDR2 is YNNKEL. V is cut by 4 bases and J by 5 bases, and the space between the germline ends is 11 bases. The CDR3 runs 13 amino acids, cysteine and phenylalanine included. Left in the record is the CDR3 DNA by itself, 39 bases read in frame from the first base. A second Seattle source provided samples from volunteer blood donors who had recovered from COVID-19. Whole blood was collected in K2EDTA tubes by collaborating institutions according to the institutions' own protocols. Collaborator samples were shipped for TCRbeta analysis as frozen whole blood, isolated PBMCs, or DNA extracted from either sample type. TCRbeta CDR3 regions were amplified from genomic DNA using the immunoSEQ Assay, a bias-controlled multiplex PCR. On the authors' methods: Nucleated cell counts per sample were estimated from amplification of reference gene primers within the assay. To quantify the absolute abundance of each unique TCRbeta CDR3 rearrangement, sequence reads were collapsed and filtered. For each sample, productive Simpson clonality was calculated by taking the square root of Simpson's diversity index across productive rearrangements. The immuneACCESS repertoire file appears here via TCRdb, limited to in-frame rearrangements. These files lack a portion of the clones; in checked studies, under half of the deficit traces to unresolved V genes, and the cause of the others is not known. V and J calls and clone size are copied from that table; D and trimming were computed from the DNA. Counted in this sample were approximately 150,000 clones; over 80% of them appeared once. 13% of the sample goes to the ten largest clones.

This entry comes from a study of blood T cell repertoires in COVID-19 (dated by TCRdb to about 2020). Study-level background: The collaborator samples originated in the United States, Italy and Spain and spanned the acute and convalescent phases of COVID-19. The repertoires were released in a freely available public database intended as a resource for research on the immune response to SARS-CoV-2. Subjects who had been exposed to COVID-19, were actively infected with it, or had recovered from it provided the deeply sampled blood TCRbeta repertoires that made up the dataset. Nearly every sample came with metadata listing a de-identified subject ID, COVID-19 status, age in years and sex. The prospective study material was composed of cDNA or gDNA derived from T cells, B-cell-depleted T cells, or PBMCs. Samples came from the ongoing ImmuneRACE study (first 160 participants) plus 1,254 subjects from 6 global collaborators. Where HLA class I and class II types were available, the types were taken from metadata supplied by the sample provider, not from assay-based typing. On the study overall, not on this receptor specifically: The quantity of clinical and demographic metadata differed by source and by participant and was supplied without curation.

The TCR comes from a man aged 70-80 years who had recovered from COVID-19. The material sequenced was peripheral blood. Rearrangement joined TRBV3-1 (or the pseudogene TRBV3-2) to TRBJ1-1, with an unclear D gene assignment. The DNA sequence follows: TGTGCCAGCAGCCCTCGTGTGTCTACTGAAGCTTTCTTT. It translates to CASSPRVSTEAFF.